This is a list of T cell receptor beta chains from one sample in a study of T cells in Graves' hyperthyroidism and ophthalmopathy. TCRdb reprocessed the multiplex PCR reads via MiXCR and lists one record per CDR3 protein. The sample holds 300,000 to 450,000 distinct CDR3 sequences, approximately 15% seen once. Sequencing was done on a sample of blood. Source of these receptors: a woman in her thirties with Graves' ophthalmopathy. CDR3s include the opening cysteine and the closing phenylalanine or tryptophan. Each record gives: D gene, clone size, V gene, J gene, CDR3 DNA, CDR3 protein. A D gene is named only where the DNA matches it firmly. Where a row states a size, it is once, few, many or the class of an expanded clone; other rows omit it.

d_gene: TRBD2; abundance: many; v_gene: TRBV7-2; j_gene: TRBJ2-7; CDR3nt: TGTGCCAGCAGCCGGAACCGGGGGGGCCCTCTCTCCTACGAGCAGTACTTC; CDR3aa: CASSRNRGGPLSYEQYF
d_gene: .; abundance: few; v_gene: TRBV30; j_gene: TRBJ1-4; CDR3nt: TGTGCCTGGAGTAGAGACAGGCGTTTCGAAAAACTGTTTTTT; CDR3aa: CAWSRDRRFEKLFF
d_gene: .; abundance: many; v_gene: TRBV20-1; j_gene: TRBJ1-1; CDR3nt: TGCAGTGCTAGAAGGGATGCGGTAGTCGGCACTGAAGCTTTCTTT; CDR3aa: CSARRDAVVGTEAFF
d_gene: TRBD1; abundance: many; v_gene: TRBV15; j_gene: TRBJ1-1; CDR3nt: TGTGCCACCAGCAGGGGTAGGGACAGGCCGATGAACACTGAAGCTTTCTTT; CDR3aa: CATSRGRDRPMNTEAFF
d_gene: .; abundance: many; v_gene: TRBV20-1; j_gene: TRBJ2-7; CDR3nt: TGCAGTGCCGGGGACGGGCTCTACGAGCAGTACTTC; CDR3aa: CSAGDGLYEQYF
d_gene: .; abundance: many; v_gene: TRBV12-3/TRBV12-4; j_gene: TRBJ1-2; CDR3nt: TGTGCCAGCAGTTTGGCGGGCGTACACTATGGCTACACCTTC; CDR3aa: CASSLAGVHYGYTF
d_gene: .; abundance: few; v_gene: TRBV6-1; j_gene: TRBJ1-4; CDR3nt: TGTGAACCTCAACCCGGAAGTAGAGCAACTAATGAAAAACTGTTTTTT; CDR3aa: CEPQPGSRATNEKLFF
d_gene: TRBD1; abundance: .; v_gene: TRBV5-1; j_gene: TRBJ2-7; CDR3nt: TGCGCCAGCAGCCCGGACAGGGGCCTTGGAGAGCAGTACTTC; CDR3aa: CASSPDRGLGEQYF
d_gene: TRBD1; abundance: many; v_gene: TRBV12-5; j_gene: TRBJ2-5; CDR3nt: TGTGCTAGTGCCCCGCTGGGGCAGGGGGCGCGCGGTGAGACCCAGTACTTC; CDR3aa: CASAPLGQGARGETQYF
d_gene: .; abundance: many; v_gene: TRBV20-1; j_gene: TRBJ2-1; CDR3nt: TGCAGTGCTAGGTTTAGGGGGAGAGTTTCGGCCTACAATGAGCAGTTCTTC; CDR3aa: CSARFRGRVSAYNEQFF
d_gene: .; abundance: .; v_gene: TRBV20-1; j_gene: TRBJ1-1; CDR3nt: TGCAGTGCTAGGGGACCGTCCAAGAACACTGAAGCTTTCTTT; CDR3aa: CSARGPSKNTEAFF
d_gene: TRBD2; abundance: many; v_gene: TRBV12-3/TRBV12-4; j_gene: TRBJ2-7; CDR3nt: TGTGCCAGCACCGGGGGGTTCTCCTACGAGCAGTACTTC; CDR3aa: CASTGGFSYEQYF
d_gene: .; abundance: many; v_gene: TRBV7-8; j_gene: TRBJ1-1; CDR3nt: TGTGCCAGCAGCCGCAGTTCGGGACACCTGAACACTGAAGCTTTCTTT; CDR3aa: CASSRSSGHLNTEAFF
d_gene: .; abundance: many; v_gene: TRBV3-1; j_gene: TRBJ2-1; CDR3nt: TGTGCCAGCAGCCAAGAGGGCGGGTACAATGAGCAGTTCTTC; CDR3aa: CASSQEGGYNEQFF
d_gene: .; abundance: many; v_gene: TRBV20-1; j_gene: TRBJ2-1; CDR3nt: TGCAGTGCTAGAGAATCTTACAATGAGCAGTTCTTC; CDR3aa: CSARESYNEQFF
d_gene: .; abundance: many; v_gene: TRBV5-1; j_gene: TRBJ1-1; CDR3nt: TGCGCCAGCAGCCCCGCCCGACAGAACACTGAAGCTTTCTTT; CDR3aa: CASSPARQNTEAFF
d_gene: .; abundance: many; v_gene: TRBV12-3/TRBV12-4; j_gene: TRBJ2-7; CDR3nt: TGTGCCAGCAGCCGGTCCCTGGGGCATTACGAGCAGTACTTC; CDR3aa: CASSRSLGHYEQYF
d_gene: .; abundance: many; v_gene: TRBV11-1; j_gene: TRBJ1-2; CDR3nt: TGTGCCAGCAGGAGGACGGCTGGCGATGGCTACACCTTC; CDR3aa: CASRRTAGDGYTF
d_gene: TRBD2; abundance: many; v_gene: TRBV28; j_gene: TRBJ2-1; CDR3nt: TGTGCCAGCAGTAGAACTAGCGGGGGACTTTACAATGAGCAGTTCTTC; CDR3aa: CASSRTSGGLYNEQFF
d_gene: TRBD2; abundance: .; v_gene: TRBV28; j_gene: TRBJ2-3; CDR3nt: TGTGCCAGCCGGTGGGTAGCGGGGGTGGATACGCAGTATTTT; CDR3aa: CASRWVAGVDTQYF
d_gene: .; abundance: many; v_gene: TRBV18; j_gene: TRBJ2-1; CDR3nt: TGTGCCAGCTCACCAGTCAGGGGTACTCTAATCGGTGAGCAGTTCTTC; CDR3aa: CASSPVRGTLIGEQFF
d_gene: .; abundance: many; v_gene: TRBV27; j_gene: TRBJ2-7; CDR3nt: TGTGCCAGCAGTCCCAGACAGTATTCCTACGAGCAGTACTTC; CDR3aa: CASSPRQYSYEQYF
d_gene: .; abundance: few; v_gene: TRBV6-1; j_gene: TRBJ1-2; CDR3nt: TGTGCCAGCAGTGAAGCGTCACGCTATGGCTACACCTTC; CDR3aa: CASSEASRYGYTF
d_gene: .; abundance: many; v_gene: TRBV29-1; j_gene: TRBJ2-7; CDR3nt: TGCAGCGTGGAGGGGACCCACCTCTCCTACGAGCAGTACTTC; CDR3aa: CSVEGTHLSYEQYF
d_gene: TRBD2; abundance: many; v_gene: TRBV6-1; j_gene: TRBJ2-3; CDR3nt: TGTGCCAGCAACGGACTAGCGGGGACTAGCACAGATACGCAGTATTTT; CDR3aa: CASNGLAGTSTDTQYF
d_gene: .; abundance: many; v_gene: TRBV28; j_gene: TRBJ1-3; CDR3nt: TGTGCCAGCAGTTTAACGACAGCCTCTGGAAACACCATATATTTT; CDR3aa: CASSLTTASGNTIYF
d_gene: TRBD2; abundance: many; v_gene: TRBV3-1; j_gene: TRBJ2-1; CDR3nt: TGTGCCAGCAGCAGCCTAGTTGGACTAGCGGGGAACTTCTACAATGAGCAGTTCTTC; CDR3aa: CASSSLVGLAGNFYNEQFF
d_gene: TRBD1; abundance: many; v_gene: TRBV6-1; j_gene: TRBJ1-5; CDR3nt: TGTGCCAGCAGTAATCATCCGGGACAGCAATATAGCAATCAGCCCCAGCATTTT; CDR3aa: CASSNHPGQQYSNQPQHF
d_gene: TRBD1; abundance: many; v_gene: TRBV4-1; j_gene: TRBJ1-1; CDR3nt: TGCGCCAGCATCTCGGACAGGGGGACTGAAGCTTTCTTT; CDR3aa: CASISDRGTEAFF
d_gene: TRBD1; abundance: many; v_gene: TRBV20-1; j_gene: TRBJ2-7; CDR3nt: TGCAGTGCTAGTGTATTTGGGACAGGGGACTACTACGAGCAGTACTTC; CDR3aa: CSASVFGTGDYYEQYF
d_gene: .; abundance: once; v_gene: TRBV19; j_gene: TRBJ2-7; CDR3nt: TGTGCCAGTAGTATGACTACATCCTGGGAGCAGTACTTC; CDR3aa: CASSMTTSWEQYF
d_gene: .; abundance: many; v_gene: TRBV2; j_gene: TRBJ2-1; CDR3nt: TGTGCCAGCAAAAGTGGGGGGGCCTCCTACAATGAGCAGTTCTTC; CDR3aa: CASKSGGASYNEQFF
d_gene: TRBD1; abundance: .; v_gene: TRBV3-1; j_gene: TRBJ1-4; CDR3nt: TGTGCCAGCAGCCGGACAGGGGAGGATGAAAAACTGTTTTTT; CDR3aa: CASSRTGEDEKLFF
d_gene: TRBD1; abundance: many; v_gene: TRBV6-1; j_gene: TRBJ2-7; CDR3nt: TGTGCCAGCAGTGAACGGGACAGGGTAAAGGACGAGCAGTACTTC; CDR3aa: CASSERDRVKDEQYF
d_gene: .; abundance: few; v_gene: TRBV12-3/TRBV12-4; j_gene: TRBJ2-4; CDR3nt: TGTGCCAGCAGTAACAGGGCGGGAAGAAACATTCAGTACTTC; CDR3aa: CASSNRAGRNIQYF
d_gene: TRBD2; abundance: many; v_gene: TRBV12-3/TRBV12-4; j_gene: TRBJ2-2; CDR3nt: TGTGCCAGCAGACTACTAGCGGGGGGAACGAACACCGGGGAGCTGTTTTTT; CDR3aa: CASRLLAGGTNTGELFF
d_gene: .; abundance: many; v_gene: TRBV27; j_gene: TRBJ1-2; CDR3nt: TGTGCCAGCAGTTTATCTAACGCGGGAGGTGGCTACACCTTC; CDR3aa: CASSLSNAGGGYTF
d_gene: .; abundance: .; v_gene: TRBV6-1; j_gene: TRBJ2-5; CDR3nt: TGTGCCAGCAATCTACTGGGTCGGGGGCAGGAGACCCAGTACTTC; CDR3aa: CASNLLGRGQETQYF
d_gene: .; abundance: many; v_gene: TRBV13; j_gene: TRBJ1-1; CDR3nt: TGTGCCAGCTCCAAGGGACAGAACACTGAAGCTTTCTTT; CDR3aa: CASSKGQNTEAFF
d_gene: TRBD1; abundance: many; v_gene: TRBV6-5; j_gene: TRBJ1-2; CDR3nt: TGTGCCAGCAGTTACTCCTTGACAGGGGGATATGGCTACACCTTC; CDR3aa: CASSYSLTGGYGYTF
d_gene: TRBD1; abundance: many; v_gene: TRBV7-2; j_gene: TRBJ1-4; CDR3nt: TGTGCCAGCAGCCCGGACAGGGAGGGGGAAAAACTGTTTTTT; CDR3aa: CASSPDREGEKLFF
d_gene: .; abundance: many; v_gene: TRBV6-6; j_gene: TRBJ2-6; CDR3nt: TGTGCCAGCAGTTACTCAGTGGGGACTGGGGCCAACGTCCTGACTTTC; CDR3aa: CASSYSVGTGANVLTF
d_gene: .; abundance: many; v_gene: TRBV11-1; j_gene: TRBJ2-1; CDR3nt: TGTGCCAGCAGCCCCGGCGGCCTAGGGTGGAATGAGCAGTTCTTC; CDR3aa: CASSPGGLGWNEQFF